The 22 T cell receptor beta chains presented below share a single source sample, sequenced in a study of blood T cell repertoires in COVID-19 (TCRdb year 2020). Library construction relied on the immunoSEQ multiplex PCR assay. Entries here come from immuneACCESS through TCRdb and include only in-frame sequences with V and J called. Some clones fail to appear in such tables; in the studies checked, an unresolved V gene covers under half of the shortfall, and the cause of the remainder is unknown. For this sample the table gives a few hundred thousand clones, of which about 85% were detected only once. The ten largest clones represent under 6% of the sample. The sequencing sample was made of PBMCs or T cells enriched from blood (not recorded which). These receptors were obtained from a woman younger than 45 who had recovered from COVID-19.

The chain links TRBV2 to TRBJ2-7, with D perhaps matching TRBD1 (5 bases). This CDR3 has 12 amino acids. V lost 7 bases and J 3 bases, leaving 10 bases between the germline ends. CDR1 and CDR2 from the germline V gene are SNHLY and FYNNEI. CDR3 in amino acids: CASTRQSYEQYF. CDR3 nucleotides: TGTGCCAGCACCCGACAGAGCTACGAGCAGTACTTC.

The V call is TRBV11-2, the J call TRBJ1-1; 7 bases fit TRBD1. Unmatched junction bases numbered 4, after V lost 6 bases and J lost 0 bases. Germline loops: CDR1 SGHAT, CDR2 FQNNGV. The CDR3 runs 14 residues. The CDR3: CASRATGLNTEAFF. CDR3 in DNA: TGTGCCAGCAGGGCGACAGGGTTGAACACTGAAGCTTTCTTT.

V and J are TRBV2 and TRBJ1-6; maybe TRBD1 (6 bases). Looked up from germline, CDR1 is SNHLY and CDR2 is FYNNEI. Trimming cost V 7 bases and J 10 bases, with 20 bases left between them. This CDR3 is 15 amino acids long. The CDR3 is CASTSDSHVGSPLHF. The DNA of the CDR3 is TGTGCCAGCACCTCGGACAGTCACGTGGGATCACCCCTCCACTTT.

The rearrangement links TRBV18 to TRBJ1-3, with unresolved D. This CDR3 region has 14 residues. Germline V lookup: CDR1 KGHSH, CDR2 LQKENI. V shed 6 bases and J shed 0 bases, with 9 bases lying between them. CDR3 in DNA: TGTGCCAGCTCCCCCGGGAGCTCTGGAAACACCATATATTTT. It codes for CASSPGSSGNTIYF.

V is TRBV30 and J is TRBJ1-1; the D is unclear. The CDR3 totals 13 residues. Trimming shortened V by 1 base and J by 5 bases, and 11 bases separated the two germline ends. The germline CDR1 and CDR2 sequences are GTSNPN and SVGIG (reference sequence). The CDR3 DNA reads as TGTGCCTGGAGTGCTGAGGTTCTTACTGAAGCTTTCTTT. Its translation: CAWSAEVLTEAFF.

The CDR3 here is CASSAAGGDTF. The CDR3 region has the DNA TGTGCCAGTAGTGCCGCAGGGGGAGACACCTTC. J is TRBJ1-2 and V is TRBV19; 7 positions agree with TRBD1. V lost 5 bases and J lost 12; bases outside the gene matches: 6. Germline loops: CDR1 LNHDA, CDR2 SQIVND (reference sequence). The CDR3 spans 11 residues.

This chain connects TRBV7-9 to TRBJ1-1; D perhaps matches TRBD1 (6 bases). Trimming removed 4 bases at V and 3 bases at J, with 18 bases between. Germline lookup yields CDR1 SEHNR and CDR2 FQNEAQ (reference sequence). This CDR3 comprises 16 residues. This CDR3 reads CASSSWTALADTEAFF. Here the CDR3 DNA reads TGTGCCAGCAGCTCTTGGACAGCCCTCGCGGACACTGAAGCTTTCTTT. The whole variable domain, filled in from reference TRBV7-9 and TRBJ1-1, reads DTGVSQNPRHKITKRGQNVTFRCDPISEHNRLYWYRQTLGQGPEFLTYFQNEAQLEKSRLLSDRFSAERPKGSFSTLEIQRTEQGDSAMYLCASSSWTALADTEAFFGQGTRLTVV.

DNA for the CDR3: TGTGCCAGCAGTGAAGCGCGTTTCAGCAATCAGCCCCAGCATTTT. Protein: CASSEARFSNQPQHF. The rearrangement links TRBV6-1 to TRBJ1-5; D uncertain. The length of the CDR3 is 15 residues. With 0 bases removed from V and 1 base from J, the gap between germline ends came to 7 bases. The germline V gene encodes CDR1 MNHNS and CDR2 SASEGT.

The chain employs TRBV5-1 and TRBJ2-6, with D unresolved. The germline CDR1 and CDR2 sequences are SGHRS and YFSETQ. The V end was cut by 6 bases, the J end by 0 bases, with 4 bases between. This CDR3 is built from 13 residues. CDR3 coding DNA: TGCGCCAGCACAGACTCTGGGGCCAACGTCCTGACTTTC. This gives the protein CASTDSGANVLTF.

This clone was detected once. The gene calls are TRBV6-5 and TRBJ1-5; perhaps TRBD1 as D (5 bases). The CDR3 is made up of 14 amino acids. V dropped 2 bases and J dropped 4 bases, with 9 bases sitting between them. Germline CDR1 and CDR2: MNHEY and SVGAGI. The CDR3 is CASSYGGGNQPQHF. The CDR3 DNA reads TGTGCCAGCAGTTACGGGGGGGGGAATCAGCCCCAGCATTTT.

The chain combines TRBV6-4 with TRBJ1-2; possibly TRBD1 for D (5 bases). The V gene's germline CDR1 is MRHNA and CDR2 SNTAGT. The CDR3 spans 15 residues. Deletions cut 4 bases from V and 6 bases from J, with 18 bases between. CDR3 in amino acids: CASSATPGRVDGYTF. DNA for the CDR3: TGTGCCAGCAGTGCTACCCCAGGCAGGGTCGATGGCTACACCTTC.

The chain links TRBV29-1 to TRBJ2-7; the match to TRBD1 covers 8 bases. Trimming at V came to 6 bases and at J to 6 bases, leaving 7 bases not matched to a gene. CDR3 length: 12 residues. Per the germline V gene, CDR1 is SQVTM and CDR2 is ANQGSEA. The CDR3 protein is CSVTGVYFEQYF. In DNA, the CDR3 is TGCAGCGTGACAGGGGTTTATTTCGAGCAGTACTTC.

The gene calls are TRBV9 and TRBJ1-2; 9 nucleotides align to TRBD1. J lost 4 bases, V lost 3 bases, and 7 bases had no gene match. CDR1 and CDR2 from the germline V gene are SGDLS and YYNGEE. The CDR3 runs to 15 residues. DNA of the CDR3: TGTGCCAGCAGCGAAGGGACAGGGCCTCTCTATGGCTACACCTTC. This codes for CASSEGTGPLYGYTF. Using reference TRBV9 and TRBJ1-2 for the parts outside the CDR3, the full variable domain is DSGVTQTPKHLITATGQRVTLRCSPRSGDLSVYWYQQSLDQGLQFLIQYYNGEERAKGNILERFSAQQFPDLHSELNLSSLELGDSALYFCASSEGTGPLYGYTFGSGTRLTVV.

This clone turned up a few times. CDR3 sequence reads: CASSLGRGLEQYF. The CDR3 DNA is TGCGCCAGCAGCTTGGGACGGGGGTTGGAGCAGTACTTC. J is TRBJ2-7 and V is TRBV5-1; possible D gene TRBD2, 6 bases. Trimming shortened V by 0 bases and J by 7 bases, and 11 bases separated the two germline ends. CDR3 size: 13 residues. Germline V gene lookup returns CDR1 SGHRS and CDR2 YFSETQ.

The chain uses TRBV7-9 and TRBJ1-1, with D possibly being TRBD1 (6 bases). The CDR3 length is 15 residues. The V end lost 5 bases, the J end lost 0 bases, and 13 bases lay between the germline ends. Germline V gene sequence: CDR1 SEHNR, CDR2 FQNEAQ (reference sequence). The CDR3 region has the DNA TGTGCCAGCAGCCCTACGGGGGGCATGAACACTGAAGCTTTCTTT. It yields the protein CASSPTGGMNTEAFF.

The chain couples TRBV5-1 to TRBJ2-1; the D gene is possibly TRBD1 (5 bases). Germline lookup yields CDR1 SGHRS and CDR2 YFSETQ. CDR3 length equals 16 residues. The V end was cut by 1 base, the J end by 4 bases, with 15 bases between. The CDR3 DNA reads TGCGCCAGCAGCTTGAATGCCCAGGGTGGGTACAATGAGCAGTTCTTC. Translation gives CASSLNAQGGYNEQFF.

V gene TRBV7-2 combines with J gene TRBJ2-1, with TRBD2 identical over 8 bases. V lost 5 bases and J lost 4; bases outside the gene matches: 13. Per the germline V gene, CDR1 is SGHTA and CDR2 is FQGNSA. The CDR3 extends over 17 amino acids. The CDR3 DNA reads as TGTGCCAGCAGCGCTAAGCGGCTGGGACTAGGATACAATGAGCAGTTCTTC. This gives the protein CASSAKRLGLGYNEQFF.

The chain uses TRBV6-4 and TRBJ1-1; D unresolved. Germline CDR1 reads MRHNA; CDR2 reads SNTAGT. The CDR3 has 14 residues. The V and J ends lost 6 bases and 1 base respectively, with 12 bases between them. The CDR3 DNA reads TGTGCCAGCAGCCCAACAAAAACGAACACTGAAGCTTTCTTT. It is translated as CASSPTKTNTEAFF.

V usage is TRBV4-3 and J usage is TRBJ1-5; TRBD1 might be the D (6 bases). The CDR3 has 14 residues. CDR1 is LGHNA and CDR2 is YSLEER in the germline V gene. The V end lost 1 base, the J end lost 7 bases, and 11 bases lay between the germline ends. The DNA for the CDR3 is TGCGCCAGCAGCCAAGTTGGGGGCGGACAGCCCCAGCATTTT. Translation gives CASSQVGGGQPQHF.

The chain employs TRBV4-1 and TRBJ1-5; 8 positions agree with TRBD1. Germline assignment: CDR1 MGHRA and CDR2 YSYEKL. The CDR3 is 13 residues long. The trim removed 3 bases at V and 7 bases at J, leaving 2 bases unmatched. CDR3 sequence: CASSQDRDQPQHF. The CDR3 DNA is TGCGCCAGCAGCCAGGACAGGGACCAGCCCCAGCATTTT.

The chain is built from TRBV29-1 and TRBJ1-1, with 10 positions matching TRBD1. Germline CDR1 and CDR2: SQVTM and ANQGSEA. CDR3 length equals 15 residues. J lost 6 bases, V lost 7 bases, and 14 bases had no gene match. CDR3 sequence (DNA): TGCAGCGCCCTACCCCTGGGACAGGGGAGGCCTGAAGCTTTCTTT. As protein: CSALPLGQGRPEAFF.

The CDR3 loop is CASSPREGLGQPQHF. The CDR3 DNA reads TGTGCCAGCAGTCCCCGGGAGGGCCTCGGGCAGCCCCAGCATTTT. The V and J genes are TRBV27 and TRBJ1-5; D call uncertain. Per germline, CDR1 MNHEY and CDR2 SMNVEV (reference sequence). The CDR3 has 15 amino acids. Trimming stripped 5 bases from V and 7 bases from J, with 18 bases between.